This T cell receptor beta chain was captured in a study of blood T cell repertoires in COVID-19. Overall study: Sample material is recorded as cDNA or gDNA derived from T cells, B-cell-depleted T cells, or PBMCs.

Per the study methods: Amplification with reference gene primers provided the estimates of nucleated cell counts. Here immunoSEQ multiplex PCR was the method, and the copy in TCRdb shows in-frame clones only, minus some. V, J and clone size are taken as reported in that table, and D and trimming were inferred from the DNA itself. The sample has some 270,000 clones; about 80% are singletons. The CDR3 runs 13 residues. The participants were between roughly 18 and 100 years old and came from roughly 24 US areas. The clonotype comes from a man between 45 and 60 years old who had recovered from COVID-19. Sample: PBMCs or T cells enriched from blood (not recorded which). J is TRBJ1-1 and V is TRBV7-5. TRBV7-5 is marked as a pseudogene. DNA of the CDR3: TGTGCCAGAAGTAAGGGAGAGAACACTGAAGCTTTCTTT. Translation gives CARSKGENTEAFF.